This T cell receptor (beta chain) is drawn from a study of T cell responses to AZD1222 COVID-19 vaccine. Whole-study findings and limits: None of the repertoires were sampled until the peak T cell response had passed. Only a handful of AZD1222 recipients, roughly six in all, had baseline seropositivity. Nearly half of spike-specific TCRs reportedly go after variant regions that carry no mutations.

Measured with immunoSEQ multiplex PCR; TCRdb has only the in-frame clones, and not every one. Among about 83,000 clones listed, approximately 88% were seen once. In regard to this clone: What it recognizes is unknown.

This CDR3 region has 14 residues. Trimming cost V 5 bases and J 6 bases; bases outside gene matches: 9. The germline V gene encodes CDR1 MDHEN and CDR2 SYDVKM. Sequences were derived from peripheral blood, sampled on day 0 of MenACWY control vaccination. The clonotype comes from an adult in good health. The J gene is TRBJ2-7, the V gene TRBV28; 8 bases align to TRBD1. In DNA form, the CDR3 reads TGTGCCAGCAGTATTGGACAGGGAAGGGGCGAGCAGTACTTC. Its translation is CASSIGQGRGEQYF.